This entry is about one TCR beta chain. Its antigen remains unknown. This record belongs to a study of T cells in tuberculosis. Study details: The T cells targeted glucose monomycolate, a mycobacterial lipid, via CD1B. In South Africa, adults with active tuberculosis were compared with IGRA-negative and latently infected IGRA-positive adolescents.

Study-level findings and limits: Active tuberculosis alpha repertoires lay closer to GMM-specific TCRs than controls'.

V was clipped by 4 bases and J by 4 bases; unmatched bases: 10. Germline lookup yields CDR1 MGHDK and CDR2 SYGVNS. The CDR3 extends over 16 amino acids. TCRdb's table, derived via immunoSEQ multiplex PCR, lists solely in-frame clones and lacks some. The repertoire holds under 35,000 clones, with approximately 93% as singletons. Sequenced input: PBMCs. The source of this sequence is a donor between 10 and 29 years old with latent tuberculosis or without tuberculosis infection. This rearrangement joins TRBV25-1 to TRBJ2-3; 8 nucleotides match TRBD1. CDR3 sequence: CASSGQGAVKADTQYF. CDR3 DNA sequence: TGTGCCAGCAGTGGGCAGGGGGCGGTTAAGGCAGATACGCAGTATTTT.